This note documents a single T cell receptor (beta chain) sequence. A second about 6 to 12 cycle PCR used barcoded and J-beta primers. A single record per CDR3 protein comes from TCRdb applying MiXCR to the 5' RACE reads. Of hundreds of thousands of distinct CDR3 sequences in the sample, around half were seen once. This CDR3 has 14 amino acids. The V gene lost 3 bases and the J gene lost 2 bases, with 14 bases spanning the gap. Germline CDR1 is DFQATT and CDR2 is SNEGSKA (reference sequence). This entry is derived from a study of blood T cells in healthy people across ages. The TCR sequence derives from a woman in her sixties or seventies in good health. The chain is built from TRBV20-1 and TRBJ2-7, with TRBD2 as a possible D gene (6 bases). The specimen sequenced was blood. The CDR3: CSARGGADPYEQYF. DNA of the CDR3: TGCAGTGCTAGGGGGGGAGCGGACCCCTACGAGCAGTACTTC.